These 13 T cell receptor beta chains originate from one sample sequenced in a study of CD8 T cells in Susac syndrome (dated by TCRdb to the late 2010s). The library was produced with the immunoSEQ multiplex PCR assay. RNA was extracted with the RNeasy kit and 0.5 to 1 ug was reverse transcribed using random hexamers. TCRdb trimmed the raw reads at Q25, called clones with MiXCR and kept productive beta chains. Each CDR3 protein gets just one entry, which takes the most common genes and DNA from the rows behind it. In this sample the table shows 400,000 to 550,000 distinct CDR3 sequences, more than 80% of which occur a single time. The ten largest clonotypes hold under 0.15% of the sample. Sequenced material: CD8+ T cells from PBMCs. The receptors shown here come from a human donor with multiple sclerosis.

This clonotype has a single count. This chain connects TRBV7-9 to TRBJ2-1; D is perhaps TRBD1 (6 bases). The germline V and J ends were trimmed by 3 bases and 8 bases, with 26 bases remaining between them. Per the germline V gene, CDR1 is SEHNR and CDR2 is FQNEAQ (reference sequence). The CDR3 contains 18 residues. The CDR3 nucleotides are TGTGCCAGCAGCTTGGAGAGCAGGGGCTTCAAGGGGATTCATGAGCAGTTCTTC. This encodes CASSLESRGFKGIHEQFF.

CDR3 nucleotides: TGTGCCAGCAGTTTCTATAAAGAGCAGTTCTTC. Encoded protein: CASSFYKEQFF. The chain couples TRBV27 to TRBJ2-1; D gene ambiguous. The CDR3 runs 11 residues. Germline V gene data show CDR1 as MNHEY and CDR2 as SMNVEV (reference sequence). V was cut by 3 bases and J by 10 bases, with 7 bases left in between.

The chain employs TRBV4-1 and TRBJ1-2; tentatively, D is TRBD1 (6 bases). Germline lookup yields CDR1 MGHRA and CDR2 YSYEKL. The CDR3 is 15 amino acids. Trimming removed 0 bases at V and 9 bases at J, with 17 bases between. The CDR3 region is CASSQEDRSLWSYTF. CDR3 nucleotides: TGCGCCAGCAGCCAAGAGGACAGAAGCTTATGGAGCTACACCTTC.

The chain has TRBV13 and TRBJ2-3; D is unclear. In germline, CDR1 is PRHDT, CDR2 FYEKMQ (reference sequence). The CDR3 runs to 13 residues. Trimming removed 5 bases from V and 1 base from J, with 7 bases in between. CDR3 sequence (DNA): TGTGCCAGCAGCGGTTTCGGCACAGATACGCAGTATTTT. Translated, it gives CASSGFGTDTQYF.

This sequence joins TRBV20-1 and TRBJ2-2; 9 bases line up with TRBD2. The CDR3 runs to 16 residues. Germline CDR1 and CDR2: DFQATT and SNEGSKA (reference sequence). V shed 0 bases, J shed 5 bases, and the junction held 7 bases outside the gene matches. CDR3 sequence: CSARDRTSGLTGELFF. Written as DNA, the CDR3 is TGCAGTGCTAGAGATCGCACTAGCGGGTTGACCGGGGAGCTGTTTTTT.

This clonotype was seen only once. The genes are TRBV24-1 and TRBJ2-1; 8 bases align to TRBD1. This CDR3 contains 18 residues. From germline, CDR1 is KGHDR and CDR2 SFDVKD. With V trimmed by 5 bases and J by 3 bases, 14 bases remained unmatched. The CDR3 protein is CATSVAAPRDRFYNEQFF. The DNA for the CDR3 is TGTGCCACCAGTGTAGCAGCCCCCCGGGACAGGTTCTACAATGAGCAGTTCTTC.

The genes are TRBV6-2 or TRBV6-3 and TRBJ2-7; 8 positions agree with TRBD1. The ends lost 7 bases at V and 4 bases at J; junction bases unmatched: 12. Germline V gene lookup returns CDR1 MNHEY and CDR2 SVGEGT. This CDR3 is 15 amino acids long. For the CDR3, the DNA is TGTGCCAGCACTAAAAAGGACAGGGTCGTGTACGAGCAGTACTTC. It codes for CASTKKDRVVYEQYF.

This chain joins TRBV9 and TRBJ1-2, with TRBD1 as a possible D gene (6 bases). CDR3 length: 13 amino acids. Germline values: CDR1 SGDLS, CDR2 YYNGEE. Trimming took off 1 base at V and 2 bases at J, with 6 bases between the two ends. CDR3 bases: TGTGCCAGCAGCGTAAGGGGGAACTATGGCTACACCTTC. It translates to CASSVRGNYGYTF.

The rearrangement uses TRBV30 and TRBJ1-1, with D possibly matching TRBD1 (5 bases). Trimming left V 0 bases short and J 1 base short, with 9 bases between. The length of the CDR3 is 14 residues. CDR1 and CDR2 (germline): GTSNPN, SVGIG (reference sequence). The CDR3 DNA follows: TGTGCCTGGAGTGTAGACAGCTCGAACACTGAAGCTTTCTTT. Amino acids: CAWSVDSSNTEAFF. Filled out from reference TRBV30 and TRBJ1-1, the complete variable domain reads SQTIHQWPATLVQPVGSPLSLECTVEGTSNPNLYWYRQAAGRGLQLLFYSVGIGQISSEVPQNLSASRPQDRQFILSSKKLLLSDSGFYLCAWSVDSSNTEAFFGQGTRLTVV.

The rearrangement uses TRBV4-1 and TRBJ2-7; the D is unclear. The CDR3 runs 15 residues. Germline lookup yields CDR1 MGHRA and CDR2 YSYEKL. With 0 bases removed from V and 3 bases from J, the gap between germline ends came to 12 bases. CDR3 sequence: CASSQDSEKDYEQYF. CDR3 nucleotide sequence: TGCGCCAGCAGCCAAGATTCGGAGAAGGACTACGAGCAGTACTTC.

In this sample, this clonotype turned up once. The J gene is TRBJ2-1, the V gene TRBV6-2 or TRBV6-3; D may be TRBD2 (6 bases). CDR1 is MNHEY, CDR2 SVGEGT, per germline. Trimming removed 5 bases from V and 5 bases from J, with 13 bases in between. CDR3 length: 14 residues. CDR3 sequence: CASSQGLLNNEQFF. CDR3 bases: TGTGCCAGCAGTCAGGGACTTCTTAACAATGAGCAGTTCTTC.

The chain is built from TRBV12-3 or TRBV12-4 and TRBJ2-7, with D possibly being TRBD1 (6 bases). With 3 bases removed from V and 4 bases from J, the gap between germline ends came to 13 bases. CDR3 size: 14 residues. CDR3 sequence reads: CASSFSAGDYEQYF. The CDR3 nucleotides are TGTGCCAGCAGTTTTTCCGCAGGGGATTACGAGCAGTACTTC.

The V and J genes are TRBV7-6 and TRBJ2-7; 9 bases map to TRBD1. Germline loops: CDR1 SGHVS, CDR2 FNYEAQ. Trimming took 4 bases from V and 5 from J; bases not matched to a gene: 6. There are 14 residues in the CDR3. DNA for the CDR3: TGTGCCAGCAGCTCCGAGGGACAGGGAAACGAGCAGTACTTC. Translated: CASSSEGQGNEQYF. Looking up the rest from reference TRBV7-6 and TRBJ2-7 gives the full variable domain: GAGVSQSPRYKVTKRGQDVALRCDPISGHVSLYWYRQALGQGPEFLTYFNYEAQQDKSGLPNDRFSAERPEGSISTLTIQRTEQRDSAMYRCASSSEGQGNEQYFGPGTRLTVT.